This T cell receptor (beta chain) was profiled in a study of blood T cell repertoires in COVID-19. Study summary: Whether acute or convalescent, the COVID-19 samples came from the United States, Italy and Spain. T cells, B-cell-depleted T cells, or PBMCs provided the cDNA or gDNA that served as material.

Germline V gene data show CDR1 as SGDLS and CDR2 as YYNGEE. V lost 5 bases and J lost 7, with 16 bases in between. The CDR3 has 14 residues. Authors' processing steps: Amplification of reference gene primers provided the estimated nucleated cell counts. Here immunoSEQ multiplex PCR was the method, and the copy in TCRdb shows in-frame clones only, minus some. The DNA was the basis for D and trimming; V, J and clone size are from that table. The sample carries approximately 200,000 clones, over 75% recorded once. Researchers sorted participants into cohorts using their self-reported clinical history. Sequenced sample: PBMCs or T cells enriched from blood (not recorded which). This clonotype was obtained from a woman aged 18 to 35 in a cohort exposed to, infected with or recovered from COVID-19 (not recorded which). The J gene is TRBJ1-3, the V gene TRBV9; a possible D gene is TRBD1 (6 bases). CDR3 nucleotides: TGTGCCAGCAGTACAGGGTCTAATTCGAACACCATATATTTT. It is translated as CASSTGSNSNTIYF.